Below, one TCR beta chain is given with its context. Its antigen is unidentified. Unique molecular identifiers were built into the TCRbeta library. TCRdb analysed the PCR reads with MiXCR anew, one entry per CDR3 protein. The repertoire holds hundreds of thousands of distinct CDR3 sequences, with around 14% as singletons. This specimen belongs to a study of T-cell reconstitution after alpha-beta-depleted transplantation in children. Study results and limitations: Most T-cell counts and diversity one year after the transplant came from T cells that were newly produced.

This sequence was found in a girl aged 2-9 years with congenital amegakaryocytic thrombocytopenia, due to receive a stem cell transplant. Sample: PBMCs, taken before TCRalphabeta/CD19-depleted stem cell transplant.

The DNA of the CDR3 is TGTGCCAGCAGCCAAGAGAGGTTATCAGAAGAGACCCAGTACTTC. It translates to CASSQERLSEETQYF. The genes are TRBV7-8 and TRBJ2-5; D is ambiguous. CDR1 and CDR2 (germline): SGHVS, FQNEAQ. V gave up 5 bases and J gave up 3 bases, with 16 bases separating them. CDR3 length: 15 amino acids. The full variable domain, rest sourced from reference TRBV7-8 and TRBJ2-5, is GAGVSQSPRYKVAKRGQDVALRCDPISGHVSLFWYQQALGQGPEFLTYFQNEAQLDKSGLPSDRFFAERPEGSVSTLKIQRTQQEDSAVYLCASSQERLSEETQYFGPGTRLLVL.